The rows below give T cell receptor beta chains drawn from one sample of a study of shared clonotypes between healthy human individuals. Sequenced by immunoSEQ multiplex PCR; TCRdb stores in-frame clones only, minus some. Among a few million clones, approximately 95% were seen once, and the ten largest hold under 0.45%. What was sequenced was naive CD4+ T cells from PBMCs. These receptors were collected from a young man in good health. Some clones in this sample may be carry-over from other donors' samples. The CDR3 runs from the conserved cysteine through the conserved F or W. A D gene is named only where the DNA matches it firmly. The listing skips clone size in some rows; elsewhere it reads once, few, many or a size class.

J gene: TRBJ2-7
D gene: TRBD1
V gene: TRBV7-8
clone size: .
CDR3 DNA: TGTGCCAGCAGCGCCCGACAGGGCAACTACGAGCAGTACTTC
CDR3 protein: CASSARQGNYEQYF

J gene: TRBJ2-1
D gene: TRBD2
V gene: TRBV13
clone size: .
CDR3 DNA: TGTGCCAGCAGCTTATCGGGGGGAGCTTCCTACAATGAGCAGTTCTTC
CDR3 protein: CASSLSGGASYNEQFF

J gene: TRBJ2-1
D gene: TRBD2
V gene: TRBV4-3
clone size: once
CDR3 DNA: TGCGCCAGCAGACGACTAGCGGGAGACAATGAGCAGTTCTTC
CDR3 protein: CASRRLAGDNEQFF

J gene: TRBJ1-5
D gene: .
V gene: TRBV7-8
clone size: .
CDR3 DNA: TGTGCCAGCAGCTCCGGCTCGACCGCTCATCCCCAATATAGCAATCAGCCCCAGCATTTT
CDR3 protein: CASSSGSTAHPQYSNQPQHF

J gene: TRBJ2-2
D gene: .
V gene: TRBV7-2
clone size: .
CDR3 DNA: TGTGCCAGCAGCCAGGGGCTCAGGGTGGGGGAGCTGTTTTTT
CDR3 protein: CASSQGLRVGELFF

J gene: TRBJ2-3
D gene: .
V gene: TRBV2
clone size: .
CDR3 DNA: TGTGCCAGCAGTACAAGCGCAGATACGCAGTATTTT
CDR3 protein: CASSTSADTQYF

J gene: TRBJ2-2
D gene: .
V gene: TRBV5-1
clone size: .
CDR3 DNA: TGCGCCAGCAGCGGGGGACTTAACACCGGGGAGCTGTTTTTT
CDR3 protein: CASSGGLNTGELFF

J gene: TRBJ2-6
D gene: .
V gene: TRBV6-5
clone size: once
CDR3 DNA: TGTGCCAGCAGTTACGGTCCAGCTGGGGCCAACGTCCTGACTTTC
CDR3 protein: CASSYGPAGANVLTF

J gene: TRBJ2-5
D gene: TRBD1
V gene: TRBV10-3
clone size: once
CDR3 DNA: TGTGCCATCAGTGGCTCCGGGACAGGGGGAAGTGAGACCCAGTACTTC
CDR3 protein: CAISGSGTGGSETQYF

J gene: TRBJ1-5
D gene: TRBD1
V gene: TRBV28
clone size: .
CDR3 DNA: TGTGCCAGCAGTATTACTGGACAGGGTGATCAGCCCCAGCATTTT
CDR3 protein: CASSITGQGDQPQHF

J gene: TRBJ2-7
D gene: TRBD2
V gene: TRBV27
clone size: .
CDR3 DNA: TGTGCCAGCAGTTTGCTAGCGGGAGACTCCGAGCAGTACTTC
CDR3 protein: CASSLLAGDSEQYF

J gene: TRBJ2-7
D gene: .
V gene: TRBV28
clone size: .
CDR3 DNA: TGTGCCAGCAGTTTATTTGGGCAGGGTGGCGAGCAGTACTTC
CDR3 protein: CASSLFGQGGEQYF

J gene: TRBJ2-2
D gene: .
V gene: TRBV28
clone size: .
CDR3 DNA: TGTGCCAGCAGTTTTATAGGGGCCCAGGGCACCGGGGAGCTGTTTTTT
CDR3 protein: CASSFIGAQGTGELFF

J gene: TRBJ2-1
D gene: .
V gene: TRBV5-1
clone size: .
CDR3 DNA: TGCGCCAGCAGCCGGAGCGGAGGCAACAATGAGCAGTTCTTC
CDR3 protein: CASSRSGGNNEQFF

J gene: TRBJ1-3
D gene: .
V gene: TRBV6-1
clone size: .
CDR3 DNA: TGTGCCAGCAGTGAAGGGGCGGACCGATCTGGAAACACCATATATTTT
CDR3 protein: CASSEGADRSGNTIYF

J gene: TRBJ2-1
D gene: .
V gene: TRBV5-4
clone size: .
CDR3 DNA: TGTGCCAGTGGCCAAGGGGCCGATGAGCAGTTCTTC
CDR3 protein: CASGQGADEQFF

J gene: TRBJ2-1
D gene: TRBD2
V gene: TRBV5-1
clone size: .
CDR3 DNA: TGCGCCAGCAGCAAGGATAGCGGGACCGCCTATGAGCAGTTCTTC
CDR3 protein: CASSKDSGTAYEQFF

J gene: TRBJ2-2
D gene: .
V gene: TRBV7-9
clone size: .
CDR3 DNA: TGTGCCAGCAGCTCCCGACAGCCGAACACCGGGGAGCTGTTTTTT
CDR3 protein: CASSSRQPNTGELFF

J gene: TRBJ1-5
D gene: .
V gene: TRBV5-1
clone size: .
CDR3 DNA: TGCGCCAGCAGTCCTGCGGGGGGCAATCAGCCCCAGCATTTT
CDR3 protein: CASSPAGGNQPQHF